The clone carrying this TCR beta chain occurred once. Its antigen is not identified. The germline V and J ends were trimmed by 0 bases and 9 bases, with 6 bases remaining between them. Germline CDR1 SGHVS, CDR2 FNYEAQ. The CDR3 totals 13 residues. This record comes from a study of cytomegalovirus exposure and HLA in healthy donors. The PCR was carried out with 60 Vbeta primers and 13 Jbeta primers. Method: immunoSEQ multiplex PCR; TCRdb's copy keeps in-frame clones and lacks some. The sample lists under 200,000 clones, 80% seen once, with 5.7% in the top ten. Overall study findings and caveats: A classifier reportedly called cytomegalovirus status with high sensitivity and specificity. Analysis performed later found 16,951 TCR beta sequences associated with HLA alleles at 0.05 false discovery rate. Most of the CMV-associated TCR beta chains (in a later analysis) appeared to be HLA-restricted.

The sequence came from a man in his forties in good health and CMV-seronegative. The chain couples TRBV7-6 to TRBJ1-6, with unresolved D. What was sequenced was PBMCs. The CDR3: CASSLAALSPLHF. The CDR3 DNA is TGTGCCAGCAGCTTAGCGGCTCTTTCACCCCTCCACTTT.